This T cell receptor (beta chain) comes out of a study of T cells after yellow fever vaccination. Study-wide background: Preparation of fractions with low cell numbers was performed using SMART-Seq v4 Ultra Low Input. Broader study findings: The study found a weaker secondary response that peaked faster, day 5 versus 15.

Each CDR3 protein is one row after TCRdb ran MiXCR on the 5' RACE reads. The repertoire includes 150,000 or so distinct CDR3 sequences, 6% to 7.5% of them detected once, and approximately 2.4% sits in the top ten. This clonotype showed up just once. Its antigen is unidentified. A much larger clone differs by one base, so this may be a read error. CDR3 length: 14 amino acids. V gave up 3 bases and J gave up 7 bases, with 13 bases separating them. The source is a man between 18 and 35 years old who received the YFV17D yellow fever vaccine. The gene calls are TRBV12-3 or TRBV12-4 and TRBJ2-1, with a possible D match to TRBD2 (6 bases). This specimen was CD4+ T cells sorted from PBMCs, taken around 5 days after the first yellow fever vaccination. The CDR3 nucleotides read TGTGCCAGCAGTTTGGGGGGTTTTTTGAATGAGCAGTTCTTC. Protein product: CASSLGGFLNEQFF.